This T cell receptor beta chain was identified during a study of beta chain features in type 1 diabetes. Points from the study as a whole: Type 1 diabetes patients showed fewer insertions and more deletions at VDJ junctions. Among patients with Type 1 diabetes, TCRB CDR3s were moderately but significantly shorter in every one of the four CD4+ subsets.

This clone was observed a few times. The antigen is not known. The CDR3 loop spans 14 amino acids. Trimming stripped 7 bases from V and 8 bases from J, with 20 bases between. CDR1 and CDR2 from the germline V gene are LNHDA and SQIVND (reference sequence). All of the isolated RNA was reverse transcribed, so expressed TCRB transcripts were sequenced. Repertoires were generated with immunoSEQ multiplex PCR, while TCRdb's copy carries only in-frame clones and drops some. The table lists about 160,000 clones, approximately 8.1% of them singletons. In total, each donor contributed a single heparinised blood draw that averaged roughly 100 mL.

The receptor's source is a woman in her forties with type 1 diabetes. The chain uses TRBV19 and TRBJ1-2; D is ambiguous. Sequencing used central memory CD4+ T cells from blood. This CDR3 is CASNVNPDSGGYTF. The DNA for the CDR3 is TGTGCCAGTAACGTCAATCCGGACTCGGGAGGCTACACCTTC.